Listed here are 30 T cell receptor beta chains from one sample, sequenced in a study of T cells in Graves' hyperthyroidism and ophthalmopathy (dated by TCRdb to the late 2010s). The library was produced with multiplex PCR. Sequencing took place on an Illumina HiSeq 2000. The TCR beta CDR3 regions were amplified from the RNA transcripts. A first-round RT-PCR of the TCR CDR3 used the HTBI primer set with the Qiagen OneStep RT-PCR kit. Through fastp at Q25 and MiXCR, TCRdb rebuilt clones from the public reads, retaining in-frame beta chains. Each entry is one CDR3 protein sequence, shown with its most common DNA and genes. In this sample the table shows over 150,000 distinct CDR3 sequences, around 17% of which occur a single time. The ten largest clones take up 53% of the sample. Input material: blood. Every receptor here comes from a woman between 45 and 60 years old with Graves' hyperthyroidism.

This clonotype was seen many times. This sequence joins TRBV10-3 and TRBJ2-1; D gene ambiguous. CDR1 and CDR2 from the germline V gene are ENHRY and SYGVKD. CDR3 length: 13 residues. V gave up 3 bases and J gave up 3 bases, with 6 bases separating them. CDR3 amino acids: CAISDPSYNEQFF. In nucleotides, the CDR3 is TGTGCCATCAGTGATCCTAGCTACAATGAGCAGTTCTTC.

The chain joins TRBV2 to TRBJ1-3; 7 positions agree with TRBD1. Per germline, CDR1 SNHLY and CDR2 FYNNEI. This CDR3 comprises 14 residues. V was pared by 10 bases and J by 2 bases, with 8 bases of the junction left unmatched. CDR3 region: CATRQGGTGNTIYF. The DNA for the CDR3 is TGTGCCACGCGACAGGGCGGAACTGGAAACACCATATATTTT.

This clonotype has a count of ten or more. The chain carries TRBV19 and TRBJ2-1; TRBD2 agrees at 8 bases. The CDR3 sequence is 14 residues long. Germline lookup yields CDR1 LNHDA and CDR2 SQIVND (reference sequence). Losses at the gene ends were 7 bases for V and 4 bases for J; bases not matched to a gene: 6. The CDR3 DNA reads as TGTGCCAGTACCTCGACTAGCGCTTACAATGAGCAGTTCTTC. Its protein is CASTSTSAYNEQFF.

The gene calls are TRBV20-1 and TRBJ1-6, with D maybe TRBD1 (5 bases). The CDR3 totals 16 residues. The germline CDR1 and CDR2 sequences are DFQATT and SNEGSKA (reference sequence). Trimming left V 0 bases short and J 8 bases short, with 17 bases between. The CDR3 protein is CSARDWTIYEDSPLHF. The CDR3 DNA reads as TGCAGTGCTAGAGATTGGACAATATATGAGGATTCACCCCTCCACTTT.

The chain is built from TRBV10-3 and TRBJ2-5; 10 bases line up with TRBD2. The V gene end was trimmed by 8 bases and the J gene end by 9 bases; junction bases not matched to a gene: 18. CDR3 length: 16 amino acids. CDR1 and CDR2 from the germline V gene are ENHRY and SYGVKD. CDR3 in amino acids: CAIGALAGMVSSSQYF. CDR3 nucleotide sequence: TGTGCCATCGGGGCACTAGCGGGAATGGTCTCTTCGTCCCAGTACTTC.

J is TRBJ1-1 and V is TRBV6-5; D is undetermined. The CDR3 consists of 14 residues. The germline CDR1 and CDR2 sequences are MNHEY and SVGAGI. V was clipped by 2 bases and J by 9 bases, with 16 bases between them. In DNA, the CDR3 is TGTGCCAGCAGTTACGGTGGGGTAAATAGCCAAGCTTTCTTT. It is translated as CASSYGGVNSQAFF.

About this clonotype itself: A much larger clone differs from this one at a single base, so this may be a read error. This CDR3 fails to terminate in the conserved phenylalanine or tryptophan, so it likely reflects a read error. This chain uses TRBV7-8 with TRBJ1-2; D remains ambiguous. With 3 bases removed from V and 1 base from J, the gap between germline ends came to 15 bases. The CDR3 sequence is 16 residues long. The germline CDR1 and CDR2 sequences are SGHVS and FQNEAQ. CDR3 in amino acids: CASSFSSNRHNYGYTL. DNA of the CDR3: TGTGCCAGCAGCTTCTCATCTAACAGACATAACTATGGCTACACCCTC.

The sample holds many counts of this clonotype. The CDR3 nucleotides are TGTGCCAGCAGCCCCGACGGGACTGGAAACACCATATATTTT. Its protein product is CASSPDGTGNTIYF. J is TRBJ1-3 and V is TRBV7-3; D is unresolved. This CDR3 has 14 residues. Looked up from germline, CDR1 is SGHTA and CDR2 is FQGTGA. The V end lost 5 bases, the J end lost 2 bases, and 10 bases lay between the germline ends.

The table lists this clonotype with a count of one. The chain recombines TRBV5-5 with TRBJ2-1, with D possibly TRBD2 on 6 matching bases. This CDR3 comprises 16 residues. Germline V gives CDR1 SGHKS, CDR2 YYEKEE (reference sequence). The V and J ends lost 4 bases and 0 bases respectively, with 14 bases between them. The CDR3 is CASSTPRGSSYNEQFF. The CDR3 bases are TGTGCCAGCAGCACCCCCCGGGGGAGCTCCTACAATGAGCAGTTCTTC.

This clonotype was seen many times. CDR3 bases: TGTGCCAGCAGCTTATTTGAGTTGAACACTGAAGCTTTCTTT. This translates into CASSLFELNTEAFF. The gene calls are TRBV7-6 and TRBJ1-1; D gene unclear. Trimming left V 2 bases short and J 0 bases short, with 7 bases between. The germline V gene encodes CDR1 SGHVS and CDR2 FNYEAQ. The length of the CDR3 is 14 residues.

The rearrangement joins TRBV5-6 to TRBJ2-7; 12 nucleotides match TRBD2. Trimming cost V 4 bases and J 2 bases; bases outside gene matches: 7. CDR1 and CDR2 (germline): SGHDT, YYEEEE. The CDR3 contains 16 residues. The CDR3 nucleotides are TGTGCCAGCAGCGCCAGACTAGCGGGAGCCCCCTACGAGCAGTACTTC. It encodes CASSARLAGAPYEQYF.

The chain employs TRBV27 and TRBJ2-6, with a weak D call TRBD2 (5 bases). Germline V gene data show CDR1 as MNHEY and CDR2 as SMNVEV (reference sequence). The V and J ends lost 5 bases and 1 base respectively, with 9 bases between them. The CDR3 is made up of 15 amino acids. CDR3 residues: CASSPGVSGANVLTF. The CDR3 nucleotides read TGTGCCAGCAGTCCCGGGGTTTCTGGGGCCAACGTCCTGACTTTC.

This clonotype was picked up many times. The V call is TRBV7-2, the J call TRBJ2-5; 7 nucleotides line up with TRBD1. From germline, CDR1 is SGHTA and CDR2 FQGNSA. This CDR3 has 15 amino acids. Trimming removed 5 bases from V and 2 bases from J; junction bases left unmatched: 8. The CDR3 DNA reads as TGTGCCAGCAGCATCTCCGGGACAGCACAAGAGACCCAGTACTTC. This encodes CASSISGTAQETQYF.

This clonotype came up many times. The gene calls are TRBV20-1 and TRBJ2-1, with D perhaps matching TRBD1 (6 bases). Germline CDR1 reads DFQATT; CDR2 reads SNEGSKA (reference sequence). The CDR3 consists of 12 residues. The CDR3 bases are TGCAGGGCCGACAGGAATAACAATGAGCAGTTCTTC. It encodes CRADRNNNEQFF.

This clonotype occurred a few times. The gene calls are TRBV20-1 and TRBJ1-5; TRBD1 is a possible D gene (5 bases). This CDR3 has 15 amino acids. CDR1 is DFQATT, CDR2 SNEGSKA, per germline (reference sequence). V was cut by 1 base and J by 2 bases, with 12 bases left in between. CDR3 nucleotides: TGCAGTGCTAGAGCCACTTGGGGCGGCAATCAGCCCCAGCATTTT. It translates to CSARATWGGNQPQHF.

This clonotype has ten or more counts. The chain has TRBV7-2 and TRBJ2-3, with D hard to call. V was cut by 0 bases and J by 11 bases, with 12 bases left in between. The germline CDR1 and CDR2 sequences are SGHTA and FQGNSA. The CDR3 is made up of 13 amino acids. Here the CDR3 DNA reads TGTGCCAGCAGCTTAGCGGGTGTGTCAGGGCAGTATTTT. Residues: CASSLAGVSGQYF.

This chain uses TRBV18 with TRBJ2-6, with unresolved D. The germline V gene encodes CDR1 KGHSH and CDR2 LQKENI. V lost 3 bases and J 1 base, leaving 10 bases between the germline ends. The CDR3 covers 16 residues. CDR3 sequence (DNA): TGTGCCAGCTCACCGCAGACACCGTCTGGGGCCAACGTCCTGACTTTC. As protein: CASSPQTPSGANVLTF.

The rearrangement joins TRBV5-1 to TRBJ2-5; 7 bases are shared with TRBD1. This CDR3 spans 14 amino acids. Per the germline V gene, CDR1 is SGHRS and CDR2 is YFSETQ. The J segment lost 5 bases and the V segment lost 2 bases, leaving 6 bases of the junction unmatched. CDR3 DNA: TGCGCCAGCAGCTTTACAGGGGACGGGGAGACCCAGTACTTC. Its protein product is CASSFTGDGETQYF.

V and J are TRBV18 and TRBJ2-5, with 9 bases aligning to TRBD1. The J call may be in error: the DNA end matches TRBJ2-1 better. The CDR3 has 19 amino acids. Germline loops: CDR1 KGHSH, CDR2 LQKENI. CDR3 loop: CASSNTGRTGTGFRFPQFF. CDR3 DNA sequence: TGTGCCAGCTCGAACACTGGGCGTACCGGGACAGGGTTTCGCTTCCCCCAGTTCTTC.

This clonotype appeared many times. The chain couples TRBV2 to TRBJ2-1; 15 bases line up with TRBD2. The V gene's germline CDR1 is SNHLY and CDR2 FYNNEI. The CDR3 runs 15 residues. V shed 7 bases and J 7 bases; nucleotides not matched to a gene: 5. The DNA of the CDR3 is TGTGCCAGCACGTGGGGGACTAGCGGGAGGAATGAGCAGTTCTTC. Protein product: CASTWGTSGRNEQFF.

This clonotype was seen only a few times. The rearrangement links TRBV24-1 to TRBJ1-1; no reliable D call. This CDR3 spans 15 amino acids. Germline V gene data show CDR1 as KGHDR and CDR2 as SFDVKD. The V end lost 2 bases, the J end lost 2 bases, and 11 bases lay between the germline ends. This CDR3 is CATSDSKQRNTEAFF. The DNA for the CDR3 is TGTGCCACCAGTGATTCGAAACAAAGAAACACTGAAGCTTTCTTT.

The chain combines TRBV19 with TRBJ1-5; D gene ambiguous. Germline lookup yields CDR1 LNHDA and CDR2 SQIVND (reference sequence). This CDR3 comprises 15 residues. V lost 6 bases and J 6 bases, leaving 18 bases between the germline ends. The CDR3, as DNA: TGTGCCAGTAGGAGAGGACCCCCGGGAGGTCAGCCCCAGCATTTT. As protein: CASRRGPPGGQPQHF.

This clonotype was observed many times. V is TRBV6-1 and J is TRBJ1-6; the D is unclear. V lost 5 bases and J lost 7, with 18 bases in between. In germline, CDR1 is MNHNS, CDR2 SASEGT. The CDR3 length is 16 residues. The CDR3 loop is CASSYSLSRRNSPLHF. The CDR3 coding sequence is TGTGCCAGCAGTTATTCCCTCAGCCGGAGGAATTCACCCCTCCACTTT.

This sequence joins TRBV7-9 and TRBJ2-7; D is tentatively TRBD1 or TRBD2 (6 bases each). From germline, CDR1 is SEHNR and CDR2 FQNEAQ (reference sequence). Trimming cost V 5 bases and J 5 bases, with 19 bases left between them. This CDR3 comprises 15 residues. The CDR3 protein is CASSVPGAPAHEQYF. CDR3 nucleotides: TGTGCCAGCAGCGTCCCGGGGGCCCCAGCCCACGAGCAGTACTTC.

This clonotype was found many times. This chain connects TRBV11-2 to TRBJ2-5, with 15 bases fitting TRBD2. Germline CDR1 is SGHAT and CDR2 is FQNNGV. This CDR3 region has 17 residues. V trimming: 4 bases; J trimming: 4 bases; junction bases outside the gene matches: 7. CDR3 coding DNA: TGTGCCAGCAGCTCCACTCTGGGACTAGCGGGAGGAGAGACCCAGTACTTC. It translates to CASSSTLGLAGGETQYF.

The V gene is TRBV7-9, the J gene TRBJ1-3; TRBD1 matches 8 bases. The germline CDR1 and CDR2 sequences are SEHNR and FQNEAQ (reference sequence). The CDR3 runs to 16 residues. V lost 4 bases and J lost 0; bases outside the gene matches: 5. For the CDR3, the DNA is TGTGCCAGCAGCTCGACAGGGGAGGGCTCTGGAAACACCATATATTTT. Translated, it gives CASSSTGEGSGNTIYF.

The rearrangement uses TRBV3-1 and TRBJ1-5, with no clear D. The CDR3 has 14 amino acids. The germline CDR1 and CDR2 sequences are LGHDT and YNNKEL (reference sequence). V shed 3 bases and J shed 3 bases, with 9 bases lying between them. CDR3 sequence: CASSQSGFNQPQHF. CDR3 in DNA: TGTGCCAGCAGCCAGTCAGGATTCAATCAGCCCCAGCATTTT.

CDR3 DNA sequence: TGTGCCATCAGTCTAGCGGGAGGAAGGGGGGAGACCCAGTACTTC. It encodes CAISLAGGRGETQYF. The chain couples TRBV10-3 to TRBJ2-5; TRBD2 agrees at 11 bases. The CDR3 loop spans 15 amino acids. Germline V gives CDR1 ENHRY, CDR2 SYGVKD. V was clipped by 5 bases and J by 5 bases; unmatched bases: 7.

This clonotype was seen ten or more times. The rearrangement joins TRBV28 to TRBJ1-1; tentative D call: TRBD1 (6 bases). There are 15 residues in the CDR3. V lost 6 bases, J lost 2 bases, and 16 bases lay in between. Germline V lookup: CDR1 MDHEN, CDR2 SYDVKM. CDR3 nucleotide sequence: TGTGCCAGCAGACAACGGACAGCAGCTAACACTGAAGCTTTCTTT. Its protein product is CASRQRTAANTEAFF.

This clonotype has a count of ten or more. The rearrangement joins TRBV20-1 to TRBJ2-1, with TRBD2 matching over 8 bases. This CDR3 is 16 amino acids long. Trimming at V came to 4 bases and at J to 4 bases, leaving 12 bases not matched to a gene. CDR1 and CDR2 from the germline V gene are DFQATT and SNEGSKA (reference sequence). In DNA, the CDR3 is TGCAGTGCTAAGTCGAGCGGGAGTGCTAATTACAATGAGCAGTTCTTC. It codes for CSAKSSGSANYNEQFF.